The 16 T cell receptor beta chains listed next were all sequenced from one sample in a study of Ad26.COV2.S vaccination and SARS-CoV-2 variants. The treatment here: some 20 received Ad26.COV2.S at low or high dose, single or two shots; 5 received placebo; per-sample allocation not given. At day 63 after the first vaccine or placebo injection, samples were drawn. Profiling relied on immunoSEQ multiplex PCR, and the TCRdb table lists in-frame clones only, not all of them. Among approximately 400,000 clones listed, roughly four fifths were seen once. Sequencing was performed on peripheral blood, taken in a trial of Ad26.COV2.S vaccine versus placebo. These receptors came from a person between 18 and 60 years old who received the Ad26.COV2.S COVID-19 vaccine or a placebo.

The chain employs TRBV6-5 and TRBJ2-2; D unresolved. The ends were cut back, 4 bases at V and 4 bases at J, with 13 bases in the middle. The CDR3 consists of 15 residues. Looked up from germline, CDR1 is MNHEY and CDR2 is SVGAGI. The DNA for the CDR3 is TGTGCCAGCAGTTCCCCCCAGTCCGGCACCGGGGAGCTGTTTTTT. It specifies CASSSPQSGTGELFF.

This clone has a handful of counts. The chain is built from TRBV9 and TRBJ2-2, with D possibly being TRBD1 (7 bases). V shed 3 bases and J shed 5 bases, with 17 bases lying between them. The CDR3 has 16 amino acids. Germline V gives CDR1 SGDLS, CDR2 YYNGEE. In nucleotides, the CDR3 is TGTGCCAGCAGCGGCTTTGCGGAGGGGGCGACCGGGGAGCTGTTTTTT. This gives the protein CASSGFAEGATGELFF.

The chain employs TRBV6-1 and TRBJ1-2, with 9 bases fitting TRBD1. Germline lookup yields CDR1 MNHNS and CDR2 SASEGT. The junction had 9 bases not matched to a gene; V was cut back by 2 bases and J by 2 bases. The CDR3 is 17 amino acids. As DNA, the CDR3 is TGTGCCAGCAGTGAACGTGGGACAGGGTCTCGAAACTATGGCTACACCTTC. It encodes CASSERGTGSRNYGYTF.

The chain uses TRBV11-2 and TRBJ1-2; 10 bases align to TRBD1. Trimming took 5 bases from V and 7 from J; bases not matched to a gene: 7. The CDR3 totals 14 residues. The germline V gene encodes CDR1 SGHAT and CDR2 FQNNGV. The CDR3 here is CASSPGQGGPGYTF. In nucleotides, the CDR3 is TGTGCCAGCAGCCCCGGACAGGGGGGTCCTGGCTACACCTTC.

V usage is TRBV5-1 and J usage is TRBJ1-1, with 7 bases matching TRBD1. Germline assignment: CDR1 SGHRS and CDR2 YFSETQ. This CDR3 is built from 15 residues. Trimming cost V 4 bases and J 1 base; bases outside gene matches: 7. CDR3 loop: CASSNPRTGNTEAFF. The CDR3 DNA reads TGCGCCAGCAGCAACCCCCGGACAGGGAACACTGAAGCTTTCTTT.

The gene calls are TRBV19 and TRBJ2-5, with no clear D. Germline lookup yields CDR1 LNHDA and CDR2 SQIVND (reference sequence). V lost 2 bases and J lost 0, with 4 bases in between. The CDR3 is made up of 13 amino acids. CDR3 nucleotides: TGTGCCAGTAGTATAATCCACCAAGAGACCCAGTACTTC. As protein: CASSIIHQETQYF.

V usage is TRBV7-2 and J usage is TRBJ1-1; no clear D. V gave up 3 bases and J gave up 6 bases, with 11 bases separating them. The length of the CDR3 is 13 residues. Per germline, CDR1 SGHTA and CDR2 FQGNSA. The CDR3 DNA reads TGTGCCAGCAGCTTCTCTTCCTTTTCTGAAGCTTTCTTT. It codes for CASSFSSFSEAFF.

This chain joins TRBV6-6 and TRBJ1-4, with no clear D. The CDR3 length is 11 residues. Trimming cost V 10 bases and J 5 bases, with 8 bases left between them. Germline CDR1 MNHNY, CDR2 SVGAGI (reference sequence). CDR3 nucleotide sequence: TGTGCCACCTGGAAGAATGAAAAACTGTTTTTT. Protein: CATWKNEKLFF.

The chain's CDR3 is CASRPRVNYGYTF. The CDR3 bases are TGTGCCAGCAGACCGAGGGTGAACTATGGCTACACCTTC. The gene calls are TRBV5-5 and TRBJ1-2; no reliable D call. This CDR3 contains 13 residues. V was cut by 5 bases and J by 2 bases, with 10 bases left in between. Germline V gene sequence: CDR1 SGHKS, CDR2 YYEKEE (reference sequence).

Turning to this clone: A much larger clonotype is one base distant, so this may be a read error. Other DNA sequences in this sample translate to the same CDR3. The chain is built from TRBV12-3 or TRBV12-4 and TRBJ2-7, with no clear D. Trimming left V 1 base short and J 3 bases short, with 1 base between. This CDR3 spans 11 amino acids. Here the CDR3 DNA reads TGTGCCAGCAGTTTAGGCTACGAGCAGTACTTC. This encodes CASSLGYEQYF.

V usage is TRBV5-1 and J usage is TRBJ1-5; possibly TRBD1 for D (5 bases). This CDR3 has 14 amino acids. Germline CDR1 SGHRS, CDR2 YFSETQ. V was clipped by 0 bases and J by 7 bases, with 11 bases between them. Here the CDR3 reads CASSLAEGSQPQHF. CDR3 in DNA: TGCGCCAGCAGCTTGGCCGAGGGGTCACAGCCCCAGCATTTT.

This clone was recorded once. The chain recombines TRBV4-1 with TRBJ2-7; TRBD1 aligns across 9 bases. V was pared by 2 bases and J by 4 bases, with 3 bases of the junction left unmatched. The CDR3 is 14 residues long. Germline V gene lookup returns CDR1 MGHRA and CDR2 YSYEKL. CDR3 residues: CASSQPGQGYEQYF. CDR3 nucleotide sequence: TGCGCCAGCAGCCAACCGGGACAGGGATACGAGCAGTACTTC.

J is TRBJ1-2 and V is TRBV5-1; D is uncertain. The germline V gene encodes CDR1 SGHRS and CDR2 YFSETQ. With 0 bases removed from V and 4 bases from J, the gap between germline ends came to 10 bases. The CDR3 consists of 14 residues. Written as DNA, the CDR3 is TGCGCCAGCAGCTTGGAAGGGTCCCTCTATGGCTACACCTTC. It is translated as CASSLEGSLYGYTF.

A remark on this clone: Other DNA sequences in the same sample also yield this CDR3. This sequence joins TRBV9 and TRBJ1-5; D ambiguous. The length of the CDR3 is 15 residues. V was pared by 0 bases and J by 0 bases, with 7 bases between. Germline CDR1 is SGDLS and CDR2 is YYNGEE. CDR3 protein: CASSVDGYSNQPQHF. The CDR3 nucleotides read TGTGCCAGCAGCGTAGATGGATATAGCAATCAGCCCCAGCATTTT.

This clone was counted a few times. Here the CDR3 reads CASSLLAGGITDTQYF. For the CDR3, the DNA is TGTGCCAGCAGCCTTTTAGCGGGGGGAATCACAGATACGCAGTATTTT. The chain employs TRBV14 and TRBJ2-3; 10 nucleotides agree with TRBD2. The CDR3 totals 16 residues. J gave up 2 bases and V 4 bases, and 6 bases lay outside the gene matches. Germline CDR1 SGHDN, CDR2 FVKESK.

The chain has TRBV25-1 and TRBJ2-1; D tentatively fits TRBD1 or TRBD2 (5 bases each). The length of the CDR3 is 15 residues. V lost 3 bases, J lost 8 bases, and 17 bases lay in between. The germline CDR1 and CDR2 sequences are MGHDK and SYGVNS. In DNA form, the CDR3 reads TGTGCCAGCAGTGATAATAAGGGACCCAGAGATGAGCAGTTCTTC. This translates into CASSDNKGPRDEQFF.